The 32 T cell receptor beta chains reported below all come from one sample, sequenced in a study of T-cell memory formation after mild COVID-19. One entry per CDR3 protein, called by TCRdb with MiXCR from the 5' RACE reads. Seen here are 250,000 to 300,000 distinct CDR3 sequences, approximately 8% observed once, and the top ten hold 22%. The sample consisted of PBMCs or a T cell subset sorted from them (not recorded which). The receptors were sampled from a man in his late teens or twenties who had mild COVID-19 (a few samples of this study predate the infection). Cell type and time point are not known.

This clonotype was counted many times. This sequence joins TRBV5-6 and TRBJ2-5, with D perhaps matching TRBD2 (5 bases). Germline assignment: CDR1 SGHDT and CDR2 YYEEEE. CDR3 length: 13 amino acids. V lost 3 bases and J 5 bases, leaving 11 bases between the germline ends. The DNA for the CDR3 is TGTGCCAGCAGCTCTCTAGCTGCCGAGACCCAGTACTTC. Protein product: CASSSLAAETQYF.

This clonotype turned up a few times. J is TRBJ2-1 and V is TRBV5-1; TRBD2 matches at 11 bases. Germline V gene lookup returns CDR1 SGHRS and CDR2 YFSETQ. V shed 8 bases and J 7 bases; nucleotides not matched to a gene: 14. The CDR3 is made up of 16 amino acids. Written as DNA, the CDR3 is TGCGCCAGTCTTACTTTTAGCGGGGGGGCCAGGAATGAGCAGTTCTTC. Residues: CASLTFSGGARNEQFF.

This chain joins TRBV12-3 or TRBV12-4 and TRBJ2-2; possible D gene TRBD1, 5 bases. Trimming took 2 bases from V and 1 from J, leaving 8 bases between them. The CDR3 sequence is 15 residues long. The CDR3 bases are TGTGCCAGCAGTTTAAGGGGCTTGAACACCGGGGAGCTGTTTTTT. This encodes CASSLRGLNTGELFF.

The J gene is TRBJ2-7, the V gene TRBV5-1; D not certain. This CDR3 has 14 amino acids. V lost 1 base and J lost 2, with 10 bases in between. Germline CDR1 and CDR2: SGHRS and YFSETQ. As DNA, the CDR3 is TGCGCCAGCAGCTTGATAGTTTCCCCCTACGAGCAGTACGTC. Amino acid sequence: CASSLIVSPYEQYV.

Ten or more counts support this clonotype. The genes are TRBV6-5 and TRBJ2-3, with 9 bases fitting TRBD1. V trimming: 5 bases; J trimming: 3 bases; junction bases outside the gene matches: 3. Germline V gene sequence: CDR1 MNHEY, CDR2 SVGAGI. The CDR3 is 14 amino acids. CDR3 residues: CASSTGTGTDTQYF. CDR3 nucleotides: TGTGCCAGCAGTACCGGGACAGGGACAGATACGCAGTATTTT.

The V call is TRBV24-1, the J call TRBJ2-5; possible D gene TRBD2, 6 bases. Germline V gene sequence: CDR1 KGHDR, CDR2 SFDVKD. CDR3 length: 15 residues. Trimming removed 0 bases from V and 3 bases from J, with 10 bases in between. CDR3 region: CATSDLSRGKETQYF. As DNA, the CDR3 is TGTGCCACCAGTGATTTGAGCCGGGGGAAAGAGACCCAGTACTTC.

This clonotype was seen many times. The gene calls are TRBV20-1 and TRBJ2-2; D is undetermined. Trimming shortened V by 3 bases and J by 4 bases, and 9 bases separated the two germline ends. The germline V gene encodes CDR1 DFQATT and CDR2 SNEGSKA (reference sequence). CDR3 size: 13 residues. This CDR3 is CSARAGFTGELFF. The CDR3 region has the DNA TGCAGTGCTAGGGCCGGATTCACCGGGGAGCTGTTTTTT.

This clonotype was recorded a few times. The genes are TRBV4-1 and TRBJ2-7; D could derive from TRBD1 or TRBD2 (6 bases each). V lost 0 bases, J lost 3 bases, and 12 bases lay in between. CDR1 and CDR2 (germline): MGHRA, YSYEKL. This CDR3 spans 15 amino acids. The CDR3 DNA follows: TGCGCCAGCAGCCAAGAGGAGGGGGTGATCTACGAGCAGTACGTC. Translating it yields CASSQEEGVIYEQYV.

V is TRBV6-5 and J is TRBJ1-1, with 8 bases fitting TRBD1. Germline assignment: CDR1 MNHEY and CDR2 SVGAGI. The CDR3 has 15 residues. Losses at the gene ends were 2 bases for V and 5 bases for J; bases not matched to a gene: 7. The CDR3 protein is CASSYDRGSLTEAFF. The DNA of the CDR3 is TGTGCCAGCAGTTACGACAGGGGAAGTTTGACTGAAGCTTTCTTT.

This clonotype was detected a few times. This chain connects TRBV6-5 to TRBJ2-7, with 7 bases aligning to TRBD2. The CDR3 extends over 14 amino acids. Trimming at V came to 6 bases and at J to 6 bases, leaving 11 bases not matched to a gene. From germline, CDR1 is MNHEY and CDR2 SVGAGI. The CDR3 DNA sequence: TGTGCCAGCAGGTACGGACTAGAGCCCATCGAGCAGTACTTC. As protein: CASRYGLEPIEQYF.

A few counts support this clonotype. The chain employs TRBV7-6 and TRBJ2-1; 8 bases are shared with TRBD2. The CDR3 loop spans 16 amino acids. Germline CDR1 reads SGHVS; CDR2 reads FNYEAQ. Unmatched junction bases numbered 10, after V lost 5 bases and J lost 4 bases. DNA of the CDR3: TGTGCCAGCAGCCCCGGGGGGCGGGGGGCGTACAATGAGCAGTTCTTC. Amino acid sequence: CASSPGGRGAYNEQFF.

This clonotype was detected a few times. The chain recombines TRBV7-6 with TRBJ1-1; D is perhaps TRBD1 (5 bases). The CDR3 length is 14 residues. In germline, CDR1 is SGHVS, CDR2 FNYEAQ. Trimming shortened V by 4 bases and J by 1 base, and 10 bases separated the two germline ends. CDR3 protein: CASSSRQSNTEAFF. CDR3 in DNA: TGTGCCAGCAGCTCAAGACAGTCGAACACTGAAGCTTTCTTT.

This sequence joins TRBV5-1 and TRBJ1-1; TRBD1 might be the D (5 bases). CDR1 and CDR2 (germline): SGHRS, YFSETQ. This CDR3 has 15 amino acids. Trimming cost V 4 bases and J 1 base, with 14 bases left between them. In DNA, the CDR3 is TGCGCCAGCAGCCGTTCGGGGCCCCAGAACACTGAAGCTTTCTTT. Protein sequence: CASSRSGPQNTEAFF.

This clonotype was counted at least ten times. The V call is TRBV12-3 or TRBV12-4, the J call TRBJ2-7, with D possibly being TRBD1 or TRBD2 (5 bases each). The CDR3 is 14 amino acids. Trimming removed 6 bases from V and 2 bases from J, with 14 bases in between. The CDR3 protein is CASRSGRSPYEQYF. The DNA for the CDR3 is TGTGCCAGCAGGTCGGGACGCAGCCCCTACGAGCAGTACTTC.

This clonotype has just a few counts. The chain links TRBV27 to TRBJ1-1, with a tentative D call TRBD1 (5 bases). With 2 bases removed from V and 10 bases from J, the gap between germline ends came to 11 bases. Germline CDR1 reads MNHEY; CDR2 reads SMNVEV (reference sequence). The CDR3 is 12 amino acids. CDR3 sequence: CASSLGGIRAFF. CDR3 sequence (DNA): TGTGCCAGCAGTTTAGGGGGGATTCGAGCTTTCTTT.

The chain links TRBV11-2 to TRBJ1-2; D remains unclear. Trimming cost V 4 bases and J 8 bases, with 11 bases left between them. CDR3 length equals 12 residues. Germline V gene sequence: CDR1 SGHAT, CDR2 FQNNGV. The CDR3 nucleotides are TGTGCCAGCAGCTACGAGAGGCGGGGCTACACCTTC. Translated, it gives CASSYERRGYTF.

This clonotype appeared a few times. The J gene is TRBJ2-1, the V gene TRBV7-3; the match to TRBD2 covers 8 bases. V lost 1 base, J lost 8 bases, and 4 bases stayed unmatched. The CDR3 spans 14 residues. Germline V gene lookup returns CDR1 SGHTA and CDR2 FQGTGA. CDR3 sequence: CASSLSGGFYEQFF. The DNA for the CDR3 is TGTGCCAGCAGCTTAAGCGGGGGGTTCTATGAGCAGTTCTTC.

The gene calls are TRBV9 and TRBJ2-7; TRBD1 might be the D (6 bases). V dropped 4 bases and J dropped 6 bases, with 14 bases sitting between them. CDR3 length: 13 amino acids. CDR1 is SGDLS and CDR2 is YYNGEE in the germline V gene. CDR3 sequence reads: CASSSLLGGEQYF. CDR3 in DNA: TGTGCCAGCAGCTCCCTATTAGGGGGCGAGCAGTACTTC.

At least ten counts were recorded for this clonotype. The chain recombines TRBV3-2 with TRBJ2-5; no DNA check was done on the table's D call, TRBD2. TRBV3-2 is reported as a pseudogene. The CDR3 runs to 16 residues. CDR3 DNA: TGTGCCAGCAGCCCGGGACTAGCCGGCAAGCAAGAGACCCAGTACTTC. Protein product: CASSPGLAGKQETQYF.

This clonotype was counted ten times or more. The chain combines TRBV20-1 with TRBJ2-3; a possible D gene is TRBD2 (6 bases). The CDR3 runs 15 residues. Trimming stripped 3 bases from V and 4 bases from J, with 17 bases between. CDR1 is DFQATT and CDR2 is SNEGSKA in the germline V gene (reference sequence). The CDR3 DNA is TGCAGTGCTAGGGCGGACTATAGTTTTGCAGATACGCAGTATTTT. This translates into CSARADYSFADTQYF.

The genes are TRBV9 and TRBJ2-3; no reliable D call. V lost 0 bases to trimming and J lost 3 bases, with 11 bases between them. Per germline, CDR1 SGDLS and CDR2 YYNGEE. The CDR3 is 15 residues long. The CDR3 DNA is TGTGCCAGCAGCGTAGGGCTGGGTACGACAGATACGCAGTATTTT. Translated, it gives CASSVGLGTTDTQYF.

In this sample, this clonotype turned up many times. J is TRBJ2-2 and V is TRBV4-3, with 7 bases identical to TRBD1. CDR1 and CDR2 from the germline V gene are LGHNA and YSLEER. CDR3 length: 16 amino acids. Trimming removed 2 bases from V and 1 base from J; junction bases left unmatched: 4. The CDR3 bases are TGCGCCAGCAGCCAAAACACAGGGGTGAACACCGGGGAGCTGTTTTTT. Its protein product is CASSQNTGVNTGELFF.

This clonotype was observed a few times. One end of the junction varies from germline; a read error may be responsible. The rearrangement links TRBV6-5 to TRBJ1-5; 11 bases are shared with TRBD1. There are 14 residues in the CDR3. The germline CDR1 and CDR2 sequences are MNHEY and SVGAGI. In DNA form, the CDR3 reads TGTGCCAGCAGTTACGACTTCCGGGACAGGGGGACGGATTTT. Its translation is CASSYDFRDRGTDF.

This chain uses TRBV10-3 with TRBJ2-7; TRBD2 matches at 7 bases. The germline V gene encodes CDR1 ENHRY and CDR2 SYGVKD. The ends lost 3 bases at V and 3 bases at J; junction bases unmatched: 11. CDR3 length: 16 amino acids. CDR3 in DNA: TGTGCCATCAGTGACGACCAAGGGGAGCGGGGCTACGAGCAGTACTTC. This sequence encodes CAISDDQGERGYEQYF.

CDR3 in amino acids: CASSQARADTQYF. The CDR3 DNA is TGCGCCAGCAGCCAAGCAAGGGCAGATACGCAGTATTTT. The chain joins TRBV4-3 to TRBJ2-3, with D unclear. Per germline, CDR1 LGHNA and CDR2 YSLEER. Trimming left V 1 base short and J 4 bases short, with 6 bases between. The CDR3 runs 13 residues.

This clonotype was observed a few times. The V and J genes are TRBV20-1 and TRBJ2-1; 9 positions match TRBD2. J lost 4 bases, V lost 3 bases, and 10 bases had no gene match. The V gene's germline CDR1 is DFQATT and CDR2 SNEGSKA (reference sequence). The CDR3 consists of 16 residues. Here the CDR3 DNA reads TGCAGTGCTAGTGGCGGGGGGGCCCCTAGGTACAATGAGCAGTTCTTC. It is translated as CSASGGGAPRYNEQFF.

This clonotype was counted only a few times. V is TRBV5-4 and J is TRBJ2-2; D remains unclear. The CDR3 has 11 residues. Germline assignment: CDR1 SGHNT and CDR2 YYREEE (reference sequence). V was clipped by 1 base and J by 8 bases, with 3 bases between them. CDR3 nucleotides: TGTGCCAGCAGCTTGTTTGGGGAGCTGTTTTTT. Its translation is CASSLFGELFF.

This chain connects TRBV19 to TRBJ2-6, with a possible D match to TRBD2 (5 bases). V was shortened by 4 bases and J by 5 bases, with 21 bases between the two germline ends. Per the germline V gene, CDR1 is LNHDA and CDR2 is SQIVND (reference sequence). The CDR3 length is 18 residues. This CDR3 reads CASSTPFEGARWANVLTF. For the CDR3, the DNA is TGTGCCAGTAGTACCCCTTTTGAGGGCGCGAGGTGGGCCAACGTCCTGACTTTC. The full variable domain, its missing parts supplied by reference TRBV19 and TRBJ2-6, is DGGITQSPKYLFRKEGQNVTLSCEQNLNHDAMYWYRQDPGQGLRLIYYSQIVNDFQKGDIAEGYSVSREKKESFPLTVTSAQKNPTAFYLCASSTPFEGARWANVLTFGAGSRLTVL.

This clonotype was observed at least ten times. V usage is TRBV27 and J usage is TRBJ1-4, with D hard to call. The CDR3 has 15 residues. Germline V CDR1 and CDR2: MNHEY, SMNVEV (reference sequence). V lost 3 bases and J 5 bases, leaving 13 bases between the germline ends. Here the CDR3 DNA reads TGTGCCAGCAGTTTCATGCCAGACCGAAATGAAAAACTGTTTTTT. Amino acid sequence: CASSFMPDRNEKLFF. The full variable domain, in which reference TRBV27 and TRBJ1-4 provide the parts outside the CDR3, is EAQVTQNPRYLITVTGKKLTVTCSQNMNHEYMSWYRQDPGLGLRQIYYSMNVEVTDKGDVPEGYKVSRKEKRNFPLILESPSPNQTSLYFCASSFMPDRNEKLFFGSGTQLSVL.

The rearrangement uses TRBV7-9 and TRBJ2-5; no definite D call. Germline assignment: CDR1 SEHNR and CDR2 FQNEAQ (reference sequence). Trimming cost V 5 bases and J 3 bases, with 7 bases left between them. The CDR3 has 12 amino acids. CDR3 in amino acids: CASSLEKETQYF. The CDR3 coding sequence is TGTGCCAGCAGCCTAGAGAAAGAGACCCAGTACTTC. The variable domain in full, completed from reference TRBV7-9 and TRBJ2-5, reads DTGVSQNPRHKITKRGQNVTFRCDPISEHNRLYWYRQTLGQGPEFLTYFQNEAQLEKSRLLSDRFSAERPKGSFSTLEIQRTEQGDSAMYLCASSLEKETQYFGPGTRLLVL.

This clonotype appeared a few times. The rearrangement uses TRBV7-2 and TRBJ2-7, with no clear D. CDR1 and CDR2 from the germline V gene are SGHTA and FQGNSA. The CDR3 is 13 amino acids. V lost 4 bases, J lost 1 base, and 8 bases lay in between. CDR3 loop: CASSSRFSYEQYF. Written as DNA, the CDR3 is TGTGCCAGCAGCTCAAGATTTTCCTACGAGCAGTACTTC.

This clonotype was recorded a few times. The V gene is TRBV7-2, the J gene TRBJ1-2; D possibly corresponds to TRBD1 (5 bases). Germline V gene sequence: CDR1 SGHTA, CDR2 FQGNSA. The CDR3 sequence is 13 residues long. V dropped 5 bases and J dropped 5 bases, with 12 bases sitting between them. In DNA, the CDR3 is TGTGCCAGCAGCCTCACGGGGGAATATGGCTACACCTTC. Residues: CASSLTGEYGYTF.